This TCR beta chain was retrieved from a study of vaccination and CD4 T cells after COVID-19. Time point given: late sampling 161 to 241 days after vaccination in a few convalescent patients. TCRdb re-called the PCR reads with MiXCR, one entry per CDR3 protein. This table holds approximately 36,000 distinct CDR3 sequences, 36% found once. There are 14 residues in the CDR3. The germline gives CDR1 DFQATT, CDR2 SNEGSKA (reference sequence). V was shortened by 3 bases and J by 2 bases, with 14 bases between the two germline ends. The sample holds a few counts of this clonotype. The sequencing used CD4+ T cells from blood, collected about 7 months after SARS-CoV-2 vaccination. The chain couples TRBV20-1 to TRBJ2-7, with D tentatively TRBD1 or TRBD2 (5 bases each). The sequence derives from a human donor who had recovered from COVID-19. CDR3 coding DNA: TGCAGTGCTAGTCCGGGACGGTGGACCTACGAGCAGTACTTC. It specifies CSASPGRWTYEQYF.